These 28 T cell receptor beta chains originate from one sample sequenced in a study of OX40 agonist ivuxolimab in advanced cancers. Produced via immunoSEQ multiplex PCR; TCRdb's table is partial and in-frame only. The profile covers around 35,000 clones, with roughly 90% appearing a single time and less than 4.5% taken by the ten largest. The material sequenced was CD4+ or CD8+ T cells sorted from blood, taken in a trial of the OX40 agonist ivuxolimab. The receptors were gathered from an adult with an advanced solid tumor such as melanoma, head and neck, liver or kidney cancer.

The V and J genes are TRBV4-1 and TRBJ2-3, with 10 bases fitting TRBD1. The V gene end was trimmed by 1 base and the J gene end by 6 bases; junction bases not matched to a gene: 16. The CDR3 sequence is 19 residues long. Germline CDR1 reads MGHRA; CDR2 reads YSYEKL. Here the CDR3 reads CASSQGQLRGDRGPDTQYF. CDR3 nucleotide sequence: TGCGCCAGCAGCCAAGGTCAATTAAGGGGGGACAGGGGTCCTGATACGCAGTATTTT.

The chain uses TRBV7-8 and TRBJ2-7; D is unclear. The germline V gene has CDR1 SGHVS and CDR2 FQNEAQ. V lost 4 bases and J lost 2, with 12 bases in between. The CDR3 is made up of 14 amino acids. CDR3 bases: TGTGCCAGCAGCTCGCGACGGGTACCCTACGAGCAGTACTTC. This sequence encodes CASSSRRVPYEQYF.

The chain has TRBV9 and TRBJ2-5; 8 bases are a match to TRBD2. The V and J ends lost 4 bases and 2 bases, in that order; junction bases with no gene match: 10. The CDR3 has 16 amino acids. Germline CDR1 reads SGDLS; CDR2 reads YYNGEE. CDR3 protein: CASSYGGGRGQETQYF. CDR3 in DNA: TGTGCCAGCAGCTACGGCGGGGGGAGAGGACAAGAGACCCAGTACTTC.

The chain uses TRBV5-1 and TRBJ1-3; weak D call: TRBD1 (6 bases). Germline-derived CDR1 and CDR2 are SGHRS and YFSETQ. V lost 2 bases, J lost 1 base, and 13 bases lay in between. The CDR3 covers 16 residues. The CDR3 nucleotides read TGCGCCAGCAGCTTAGGGGGGGCCGGGTCTGGAAACACCATATATTTT. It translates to CASSLGGAGSGNTIYF.

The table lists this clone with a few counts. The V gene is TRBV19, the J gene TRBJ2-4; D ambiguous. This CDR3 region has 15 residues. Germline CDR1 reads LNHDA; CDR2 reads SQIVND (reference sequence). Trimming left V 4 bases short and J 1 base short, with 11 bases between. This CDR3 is CASSKGIWAKNIQYF. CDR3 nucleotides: TGTGCCAGTAGTAAAGGCATTTGGGCCAAAAACATTCAGTACTTC.

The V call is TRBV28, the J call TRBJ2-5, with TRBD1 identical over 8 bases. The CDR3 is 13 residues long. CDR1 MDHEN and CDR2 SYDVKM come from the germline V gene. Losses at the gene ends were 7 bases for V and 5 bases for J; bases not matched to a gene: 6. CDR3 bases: TGTGCCAGCACCCTCAGGGGGCCCGAGACCCAGTACTTC. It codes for CASTLRGPETQYF. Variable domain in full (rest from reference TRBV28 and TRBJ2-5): DVKVTQSSRYLVKRTGEKVFLECVQDMDHENMFWYRQDPGLGLRLIYFSYDVKMKEKGDIPEGYSVSREKKERFSLILESASTNQTSMYLCASTLRGPETQYFGPGTRLLVL.

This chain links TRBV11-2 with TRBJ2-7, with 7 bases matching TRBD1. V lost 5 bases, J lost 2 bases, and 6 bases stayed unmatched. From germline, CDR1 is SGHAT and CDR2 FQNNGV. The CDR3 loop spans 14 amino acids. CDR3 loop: CASSRGQIAYEQYF. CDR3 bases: TGTGCCAGCAGCAGGGGACAGATCGCCTACGAGCAGTACTTC.

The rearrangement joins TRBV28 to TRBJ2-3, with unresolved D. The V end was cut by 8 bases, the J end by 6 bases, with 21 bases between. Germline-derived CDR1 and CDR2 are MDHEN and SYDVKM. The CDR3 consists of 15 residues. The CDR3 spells CASGELLSSFDTQYF. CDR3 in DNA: TGTGCCAGCGGGGAACTTCTATCATCGTTCGATACGCAGTATTTT.

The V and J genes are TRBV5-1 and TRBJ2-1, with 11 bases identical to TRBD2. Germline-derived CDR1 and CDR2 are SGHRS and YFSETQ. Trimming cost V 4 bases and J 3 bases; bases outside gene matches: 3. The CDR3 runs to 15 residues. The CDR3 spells CASSSTSGSYNEQFF. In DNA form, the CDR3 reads TGCGCCAGCAGCAGTACTAGCGGGAGCTACAATGAGCAGTTCTTC. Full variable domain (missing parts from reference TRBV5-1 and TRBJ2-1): KAGVTQTPRYLIKTRGQQVTLSCSPISGHRSVSWYQQTPGQGLQFLFEYFSETQRNKGNFPGRFSGRQFSNSRSEMNVSTLELGDSALYLCASSSTSGSYNEQFFGPGTRLTVL.

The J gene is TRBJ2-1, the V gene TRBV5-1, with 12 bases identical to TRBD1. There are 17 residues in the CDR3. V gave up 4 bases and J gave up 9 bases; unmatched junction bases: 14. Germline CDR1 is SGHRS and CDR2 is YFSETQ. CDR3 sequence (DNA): TGCGCCAGCAGCGTAAATACCGGGACAGGGGGCTGGGGTGAGCAGTTCTTC. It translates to CASSVNTGTGGWGEQFF.

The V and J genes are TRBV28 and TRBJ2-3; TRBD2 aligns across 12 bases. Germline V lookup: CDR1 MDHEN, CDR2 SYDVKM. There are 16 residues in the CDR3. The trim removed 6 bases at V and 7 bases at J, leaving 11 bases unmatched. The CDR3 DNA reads TGTGCCAGCAGCCCCCCCTGGACTAGCGGGGCTCATACGCAGTATTTT. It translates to CASSPPWTSGAHTQYF. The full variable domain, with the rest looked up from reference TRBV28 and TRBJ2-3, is DVKVTQSSRYLVKRTGEKVFLECVQDMDHENMFWYRQDPGLGLRLIYFSYDVKMKEKGDIPEGYSVSREKKERFSLILESASTNQTSMYLCASSPPWTSGAHTQYFGPGTRLTVL.

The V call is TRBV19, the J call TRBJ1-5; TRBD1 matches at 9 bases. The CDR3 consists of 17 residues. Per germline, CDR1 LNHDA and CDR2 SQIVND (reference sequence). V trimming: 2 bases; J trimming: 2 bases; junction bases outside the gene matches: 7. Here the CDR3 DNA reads TGTGCCAGTAGTATAAGTATCGGACAGGGGCGCAATCAGCCCCAGCATTTT. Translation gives CASSISIGQGRNQPQHF.

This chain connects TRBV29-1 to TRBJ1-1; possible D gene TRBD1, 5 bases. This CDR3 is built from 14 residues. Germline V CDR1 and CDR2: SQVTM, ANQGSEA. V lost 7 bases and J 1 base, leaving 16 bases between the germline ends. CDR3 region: CSATRAGTNTEAFF. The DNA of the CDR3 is TGCAGCGCGACCCGTGCAGGGACGAACACTGAAGCTTTCTTT. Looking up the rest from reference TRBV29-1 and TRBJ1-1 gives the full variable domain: SAVISQKPSRDICQRGTSLTIQCQVDSQVTMMFWYRQQPGQSLTLIATANQGSEATYESGFVIDKFPISRPNLTFSTLTVSNMSPEDSSIYLCSATRAGTNTEAFFGQGTRLTVV.

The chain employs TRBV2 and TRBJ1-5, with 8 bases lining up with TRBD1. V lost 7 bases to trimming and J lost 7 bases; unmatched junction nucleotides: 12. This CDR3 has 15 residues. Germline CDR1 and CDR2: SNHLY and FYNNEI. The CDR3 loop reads CASNSLPGGGQPQHF. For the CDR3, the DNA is TGTGCCAGCAATTCCCTCCCAGGGGGCGGCCAGCCCCAGCATTTT.

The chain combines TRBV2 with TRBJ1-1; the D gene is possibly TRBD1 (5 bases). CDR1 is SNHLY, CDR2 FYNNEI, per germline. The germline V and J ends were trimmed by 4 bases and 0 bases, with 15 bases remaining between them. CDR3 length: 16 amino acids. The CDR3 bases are TGTGCCAGCAGTGGGGGGGACCGAACCTTGAACACTGAAGCTTTCTTT. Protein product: CASSGGDRTLNTEAFF.

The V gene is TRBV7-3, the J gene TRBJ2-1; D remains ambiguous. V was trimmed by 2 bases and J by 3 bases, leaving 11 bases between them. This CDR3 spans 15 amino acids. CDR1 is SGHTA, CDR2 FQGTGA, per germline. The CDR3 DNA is TGTGCCAGCAGCTTAGGCCAAACGGGCTACAATGAGCAGTTCTTC. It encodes CASSLGQTGYNEQFF.

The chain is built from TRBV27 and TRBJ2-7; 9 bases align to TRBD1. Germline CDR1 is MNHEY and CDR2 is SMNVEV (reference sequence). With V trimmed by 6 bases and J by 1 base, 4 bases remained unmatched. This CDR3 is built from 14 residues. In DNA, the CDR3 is TGTGCCAGCAGGCGGACAGGGGAGTCCTACGAGCAGTACTTC. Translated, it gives CASRRTGESYEQYF.

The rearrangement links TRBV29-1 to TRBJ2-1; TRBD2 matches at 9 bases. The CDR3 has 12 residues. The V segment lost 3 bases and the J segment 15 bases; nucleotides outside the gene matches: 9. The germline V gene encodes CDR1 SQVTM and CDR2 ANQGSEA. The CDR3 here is CSVEGSSGAGFF. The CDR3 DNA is TGCAGCGTTGAGGGGTCTAGCGGGGCCGGGTTCTTC.

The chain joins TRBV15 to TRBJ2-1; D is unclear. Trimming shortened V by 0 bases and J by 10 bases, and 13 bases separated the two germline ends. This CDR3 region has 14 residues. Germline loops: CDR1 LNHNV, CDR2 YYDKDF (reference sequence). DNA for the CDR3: TGTGCCACCAGCAGAGAACTCCGTACACCAGAGCAGTTCTTC. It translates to CATSRELRTPEQFF. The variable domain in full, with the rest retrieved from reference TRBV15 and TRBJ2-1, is DAMVIQNPRYQVTQFGKPVTLSCSQTLNHNVMYWYQQKSSQAPKLLFHYYDKDFNNEADTPDNFQSRRPNTSFCFLDIRSPGLGDTAMYLCATSRELRTPEQFFGPGTRLTVL.

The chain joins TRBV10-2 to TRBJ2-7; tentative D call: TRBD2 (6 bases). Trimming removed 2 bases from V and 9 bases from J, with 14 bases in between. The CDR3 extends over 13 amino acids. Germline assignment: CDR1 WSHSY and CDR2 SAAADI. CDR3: CASSEVGSGVQYF. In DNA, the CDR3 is TGCGCCAGCAGTGAGGTGGGGTCGGGAGTGCAGTACTTC.

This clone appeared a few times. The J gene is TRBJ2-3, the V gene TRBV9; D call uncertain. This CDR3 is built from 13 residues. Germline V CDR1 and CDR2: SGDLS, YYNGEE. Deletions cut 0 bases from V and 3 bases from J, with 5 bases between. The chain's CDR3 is CASSVDYTDTQYF. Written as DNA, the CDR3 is TGTGCCAGCAGCGTAGACTATACAGATACGCAGTATTTT.

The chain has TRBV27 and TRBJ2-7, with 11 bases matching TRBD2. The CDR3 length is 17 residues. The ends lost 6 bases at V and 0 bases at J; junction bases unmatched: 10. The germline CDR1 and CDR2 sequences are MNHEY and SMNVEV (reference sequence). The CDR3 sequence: CASSLRLAGGNSYEQYF. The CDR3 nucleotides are TGTGCCAGCAGCTTACGTCTAGCGGGGGGCAACTCCTACGAGCAGTACTTC.

CDR3: CASSLMGASGRKLADTQYF. The CDR3 DNA is TGTGCCAGCAGCTTAATGGGTGCTAGCGGGAGAAAGCTGGCAGATACGCAGTATTTT. The chain is built from TRBV7-3 and TRBJ2-3; 10 nucleotides line up with TRBD2. CDR1 and CDR2 from the germline V gene are SGHTA and FQGTGA. Trimming cost V 1 base and J 4 bases; bases outside gene matches: 14. This CDR3 has 19 amino acids. Together with reference TRBV7-3 and TRBJ2-3, the CDR3 gives the full variable domain: GAGVSQTPSNKVTEKGKYVELRCDPISGHTALYWYRQSLGQGPEFLIYFQGTGAADDSGLPNDRFFAVRPEGSVSTLKIQRTERGDSAVYLCASSLMGASGRKLADTQYFGPGTRLTVL.

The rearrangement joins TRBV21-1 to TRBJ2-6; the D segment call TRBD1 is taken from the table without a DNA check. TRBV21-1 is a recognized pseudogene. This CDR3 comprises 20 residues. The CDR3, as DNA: TGTGCCAGCAGCCACCCGACAGACATGGGATTCCTCTCTGGGGCCAACGTCCTGACTTTC. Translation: CASSHPTDMGFLSGANVLTF.

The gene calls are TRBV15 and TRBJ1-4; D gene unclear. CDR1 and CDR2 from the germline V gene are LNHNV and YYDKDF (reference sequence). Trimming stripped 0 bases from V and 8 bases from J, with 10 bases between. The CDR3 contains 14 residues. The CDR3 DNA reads TGTGCCACCAGCAGAGACGGATTTGGGGAAAAACTGTTTTTT. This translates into CATSRDGFGEKLFF.

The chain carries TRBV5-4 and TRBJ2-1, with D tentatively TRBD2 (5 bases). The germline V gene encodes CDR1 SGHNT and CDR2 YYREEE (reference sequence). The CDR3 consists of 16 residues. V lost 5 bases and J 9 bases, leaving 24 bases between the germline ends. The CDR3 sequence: CASRAGGSGNFGEQFF. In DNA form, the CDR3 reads TGTGCCAGCAGGGCAGGTGGTTCGGGAAACTTTGGTGAGCAGTTCTTC. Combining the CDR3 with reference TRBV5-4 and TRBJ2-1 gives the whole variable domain ETGVTQSPTHLIKTRGQQVTLRCSSQSGHNTVSWYQQALGQGPQFIFQYYREEENGRGNFPPRFSGLQFPNYSSELNVNALELDDSALYLCASRAGGSGNFGEQFFGPGTRLTVL.

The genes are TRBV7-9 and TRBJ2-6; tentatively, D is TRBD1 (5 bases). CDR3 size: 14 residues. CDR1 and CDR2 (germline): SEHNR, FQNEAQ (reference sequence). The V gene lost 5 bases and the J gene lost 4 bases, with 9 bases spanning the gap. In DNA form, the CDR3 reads TGTGCCAGCAGCCTTGGGGCCGGGGCCAACGTCCTGACTTTC. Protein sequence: CASSLGAGANVLTF.

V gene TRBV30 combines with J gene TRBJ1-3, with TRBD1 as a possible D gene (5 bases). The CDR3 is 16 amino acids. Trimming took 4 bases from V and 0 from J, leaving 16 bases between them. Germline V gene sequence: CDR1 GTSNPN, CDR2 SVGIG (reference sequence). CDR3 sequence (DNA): TGTGCCTGGACTTGGGGCGACGTAAGCTCTGGAAACACCATATATTTT. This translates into CAWTWGDVSSGNTIYF. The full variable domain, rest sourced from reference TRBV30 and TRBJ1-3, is SQTIHQWPATLVQPVGSPLSLECTVEGTSNPNLYWYRQAAGRGLQLLFYSVGIGQISSEVPQNLSASRPQDRQFILSSKKLLLSDSGFYLCAWTWGDVSSGNTIYFGEGSWLTVV.